Each of the 24 T cell receptor beta chains below was sequenced from the same sample in a study of regulatory dendritic cells for organ transplantation. Sequencing was performed with immunoSEQ multiplex PCR; in TCRdb, only in-frame clones are kept and a portion is missing. The repertoire holds roughly 27,000 clones, with over 60% as singletons. Sequencing was carried out using memory CD4+ T cells from blood. As for subset: CD45RO+ memory T cells. These receptors all come from a human donor in good health.

The chain carries TRBV12-5 and TRBJ2-2, with 10 bases lining up with TRBD1. CDR3 length equals 17 residues. Germline lookup yields CDR1 LGHNT and CDR2 FRNRAP. With V trimmed by 0 bases and J by 7 bases, 8 bases remained unmatched. CDR3 amino acids: CASGLVTGQGTGGELFF. The CDR3 bases are TGTGCTAGTGGTTTGGTAACGGGACAGGGGACCGGCGGGGAGCTGTTTTTT.

The rearrangement joins TRBV12-5 to TRBJ1-2; D possibly corresponds to TRBD1 (5 bases). Germline values: CDR1 LGHNT, CDR2 FRNRAP. Deletions cut 1 base from V and 6 bases from J, with 9 bases between. This CDR3 contains 13 residues. The CDR3 sequence: CASGLGQGDGYTF. The DNA for the CDR3 is TGTGCTAGTGGTTTGGGGCAGGGTGATGGCTACACCTTC.

Here the CDR3 reads CASSLSWQGGREQYF. In nucleotides, the CDR3 is TGTGCCAGCAGTTTGAGCTGGCAGGGAGGTCGCGAGCAGTACTTC. The J gene is TRBJ2-7, the V gene TRBV28, with D possibly TRBD2 on 6 matching bases. CDR3 length: 15 amino acids. V shed 3 bases and J shed 6 bases, with 18 bases lying between them. Germline assignment: CDR1 MDHEN and CDR2 SYDVKM. The full variable domain, its missing parts supplied by reference TRBV28 and TRBJ2-7, is DVKVTQSSRYLVKRTGEKVFLECVQDMDHENMFWYRQDPGLGLRLIYFSYDVKMKEKGDIPEGYSVSREKKERFSLILESASTNQTSMYLCASSLSWQGGREQYFGPGTRLTVT.

The V and J genes are TRBV7-9 and TRBJ2-7; the match to TRBD2 covers 7 bases. V shed 1 base and J 3 bases; nucleotides not matched to a gene: 9. In germline, CDR1 is SEHNR, CDR2 FQNEAQ (reference sequence). The CDR3 totals 16 residues. In DNA form, the CDR3 reads TGTGCCAGCAGCTTAGGTTGGGGGGGTTCGAACTACGAGCAGTACTTC. Its translation is CASSLGWGGSNYEQYF.

This chain joins TRBV19 and TRBJ2-2; D is undetermined. The CDR3 contains 12 residues. Germline CDR1 reads LNHDA; CDR2 reads SQIVND (reference sequence). Trimming pared 3 bases from V and 2 bases from J, leaving 1 base between. In nucleotides, the CDR3 is TGTGCCAGTAGTATCAACACCGGGGAGCTGTTTTTT. Translation: CASSINTGELFF.

The chain is built from TRBV6-6 and TRBJ1-2, with D tentatively TRBD1 (6 bases). V was clipped by 5 bases and J by 5 bases, with 12 bases between them. This CDR3 is 13 amino acids long. CDR1 is MNHNY and CDR2 is SVGAGI in the germline V gene (reference sequence). CDR3 bases: TGTGCCAGCAGTCGACAGGCCTCTTATGGCTACACCTTC. Its protein is CASSRQASYGYTF.

V is TRBV29-1 and J is TRBJ2-2, with D perhaps TRBD1 (5 bases). V was shortened by 6 bases and J by 1 base, with 15 bases between the two germline ends. This CDR3 spans 15 amino acids. Germline lookup yields CDR1 SQVTM and CDR2 ANQGSEA. The CDR3 nucleotides are TGCAGCGTCCGACAGAACGCCCAGAACACCGGGGAGCTGTTTTTT. This gives the protein CSVRQNAQNTGELFF.

The CDR3 loop reads CASSGLGTGVSGANVLTF. Here the CDR3 DNA reads TGTGCCAGCAGTGGGTTAGGGACAGGGGTTTCTGGGGCCAACGTCCTGACTTTC. V gene TRBV2 combines with J gene TRBJ2-6; 10 nucleotides align to TRBD1. V shed 4 bases, J shed 1 base, and the junction held 7 bases outside the gene matches. This CDR3 is 18 amino acids long. CDR1 is SNHLY, CDR2 FYNNEI, per germline.

This sequence joins TRBV6-5 and TRBJ1-5; D not certain. The CDR3 extends over 14 amino acids. V gave up 6 bases and J gave up 0 bases, with 9 bases separating them. CDR1 MNHEY and CDR2 SVGAGI come from the germline V gene. CDR3 sequence reads: CASSQVYSNQPQHF. CDR3 coding DNA: TGTGCCAGCAGCCAGGTTTATAGCAATCAGCCCCAGCATTTT.

This clone was detected once. The chain uses TRBV7-8 and TRBJ2-5; the D gene is possibly TRBD2 (5 bases). There are 16 residues in the CDR3. Germline CDR1 and CDR2: SGHVS and FQNEAQ. Trimming took off 10 bases at V and 2 bases at J, with 23 bases between the two ends. The CDR3 DNA sequence: TGTGCCACCGTATTAGGATTTTCCGGGGAACAAGAGACCCAGTACTTC. Encoded protein: CATVLGFSGEQETQYF.

About this clone: A read error may produce the germline difference seen at one junction end. In DNA, the CDR3 is TGTGCCAGCAGCCCGGGCTACGATGAGCAGTTCTTC. Translated: CASSPGYDEQFF. The chain joins TRBV5-8 to TRBJ2-1; D is ambiguous. CDR3 length: 12 residues. Germline CDR1 is SGHTS and CDR2 is YDEGEE.

The chain carries TRBV23-1 and TRBJ1-5; 10 bases agree with TRBD1. TRBV23-1 is marked as an open reading frame, function uncertain. The CDR3 totals 21 residues. The V and J ends lost 2 bases and 4 bases, in that order; junction bases with no gene match: 20. CDR3 protein: CASSQDPNGTGEVVRNQPQHF. CDR3 DNA sequence: TGCGCCAGCAGTCAAGACCCCAACGGGACAGGGGAAGTCGTTCGGAATCAGCCCCAGCATTTT.

CDR3 sequence (DNA): TGCGCCAGCAGCCAAGGACTAGCTCGTGGCTACGAGCAGTACTTC. Its protein product is CASSQGLARGYEQYF. This sequence joins TRBV4-3 and TRBJ2-7; 7 positions match TRBD2. This CDR3 spans 15 amino acids. Looked up from germline, CDR1 is LGHNA and CDR2 is YSLEER. V lost 1 base to trimming and J lost 3 bases; unmatched junction nucleotides: 6.

This clone was seen a few times. CDR3 coding DNA: TGTGCCACGGGACAGGGAACCCCTGGGGCCAACGTCCTGACTTTC. It translates to CATGQGTPGANVLTF. V usage is TRBV6-5 and J usage is TRBJ2-6; 9 nucleotides agree with TRBD1. Per germline, CDR1 MNHEY and CDR2 SVGAGI. The CDR3 consists of 15 residues. With 10 bases clipped from V and 2 bases from J, the junction kept 6 bases outside the gene matches.

The gene calls are TRBV28 and TRBJ1-4; D call uncertain. The V and J ends lost 7 bases and 7 bases respectively, with 13 bases between them. Germline CDR1 is MDHEN and CDR2 is SYDVKM. This CDR3 is built from 13 residues. CDR3 nucleotide sequence: TGTGCCAGCACCGGGTTCGGAACTGAAAAACTGTTTTTT. Protein product: CASTGFGTEKLFF. The full variable domain, rest sourced from reference TRBV28 and TRBJ1-4, is DVKVTQSSRYLVKRTGEKVFLECVQDMDHENMFWYRQDPGLGLRLIYFSYDVKMKEKGDIPEGYSVSREKKERFSLILESASTNQTSMYLCASTGFGTEKLFFGSGTQLSVL.

V usage is TRBV28 and J usage is TRBJ2-5; weak D call: TRBD2 (6 bases). V lost 8 bases to trimming and J lost 7 bases, with 17 bases between them. This CDR3 is 13 amino acids long. Per the germline V gene, CDR1 is MDHEN and CDR2 is SYDVKM. The CDR3 protein is CASGGTPRGTQYF. The CDR3, as DNA: TGTGCCAGCGGAGGGACTCCGAGGGGGACCCAGTACTTC.

The chain has TRBV20-1 and TRBJ1-1; TRBD1 aligns across 7 bases. The CDR3 loop spans 11 amino acids. Germline V gene sequence: CDR1 DFQATT, CDR2 SNEGSKA (reference sequence). The junction had 6 bases not matched to a gene; V was cut back by 6 bases and J by 8 bases. The CDR3 DNA follows: TGCAGTGCCGACAGGGCGGAGGAAGCTTTCTTT. It specifies CSADRAEEAFF.

This chain connects TRBV2 to TRBJ2-1; D might be TRBD1 (7 bases). This CDR3 spans 14 amino acids. Germline V gene lookup returns CDR1 SNHLY and CDR2 FYNNEI. V was shortened by 7 bases and J by 7 bases, with 17 bases between the two germline ends. The DNA for the CDR3 is TGTGCCAGCAATGTCAGACAGGGAGGTAATGAGCAGTTCTTC. Its translation is CASNVRQGGNEQFF.

This clone occurred once. The chain is built from TRBV11-1 and TRBJ2-1; TRBD1 aligns across 11 bases. V shed 4 bases, J shed 8 bases, and the junction held 1 base outside the gene matches. The CDR3 sequence is 13 residues long. Germline V gene lookup returns CDR1 SGHAT and CDR2 FQDESV (reference sequence). CDR3 in amino acids: CASSSDRGHEQFF. CDR3 in DNA: TGTGCCAGCAGCTCGGACAGGGGGCATGAGCAGTTCTTC. Based on the CDR3 plus reference TRBV11-1 and TRBJ2-1, the full variable domain is EAEVAQSPRYKITEKSQAVAFWCDPISGHATLYWYRQILGQGPELLVQFQDESVVDDSQLPKDRFSAERLKGVDSTLKIQPAELGDSAMYLCASSSDRGHEQFFGPGTRLTVL.

The chain couples TRBV4-3 to TRBJ2-5; the D gene is possibly TRBD1 (5 bases). Germline V lookup: CDR1 LGHNA, CDR2 YSLEER. This CDR3 is built from 14 residues. V was shortened by 0 bases and J by 6 bases, with 11 bases between the two germline ends. As DNA, the CDR3 is TGCGCCAGCAGCCAAGATGTCAGGGCGAAGACCCAGTACTTC. It translates to CASSQDVRAKTQYF.

This rearrangement joins TRBV7-9 to TRBJ1-1; the D is unclear. CDR1 and CDR2 from the germline V gene are SEHNR and FQNEAQ (reference sequence). The CDR3 is made up of 13 amino acids. V was shortened by 2 bases and J by 4 bases, with 8 bases between the two germline ends. The CDR3 loop reads CASSLNALTEAFF. DNA for the CDR3: TGTGCCAGCAGCTTAAATGCGCTCACTGAAGCTTTCTTT. The entire variable domain, with the rest obtained from reference TRBV7-9 and TRBJ1-1, is as follows: DTGVSQNPRHKITKRGQNVTFRCDPISEHNRLYWYRQTLGQGPEFLTYFQNEAQLEKSRLLSDRFSAERPKGSFSTLEIQRTEQGDSAMYLCASSLNALTEAFFGQGTRLTVV.

The rearrangement joins TRBV30 to TRBJ1-5, with TRBD1 matching 9 bases. This CDR3 spans 13 amino acids. CDR1 is GTSNPN and CDR2 is SVGIG in the germline V gene (reference sequence). Germline trimming cut 8 bases from V and 4 bases from J; bases unmatched to any gene: 6. CDR3 sequence: CAIRGQGNQPQHF. In DNA, the CDR3 is TGTGCCATTAGAGGACAGGGGAATCAGCCCCAGCATTTT. Using reference TRBV30 and TRBJ1-5 for the parts outside the CDR3, the full variable domain is SQTIHQWPATLVQPVGSPLSLECTVEGTSNPNLYWYRQAAGRGLQLLFYSVGIGQISSEVPQNLSASRPQDRQFILSSKKLLLSDSGFYLCAIRGQGNQPQHFGDGTRLSIL.

The chain employs TRBV5-1 and TRBJ2-5; 8 bases line up with TRBD2. After removal of 0 bases from V and 5 bases from J, the junction contained 12 bases not matched to a gene. From germline, CDR1 is SGHRS and CDR2 YFSETQ. The CDR3 length is 17 residues. The CDR3 coding sequence is TGCGCCAGCAGCTTGGGGGTAGCGGGGAAAGGTGGTGAGACCCAGTACTTC. Protein: CASSLGVAGKGGETQYF.

The genes are TRBV7-9 and TRBJ2-7; D not resolved. Per the germline V gene, CDR1 is SEHNR and CDR2 is FQNEAQ (reference sequence). Trimming took 3 bases from V and 6 from J, leaving 12 bases between them. The CDR3 is made up of 13 amino acids. Here the CDR3 reads CASSFPLRVEQYF. The CDR3 nucleotides are TGTGCCAGCAGCTTTCCCCTCCGGGTCGAGCAGTACTTC. The full variable domain, completed using reference TRBV7-9 and TRBJ2-7, is DTGVSQNPRHKITKRGQNVTFRCDPISEHNRLYWYRQTLGQGPEFLTYFQNEAQLEKSRLLSDRFSAERPKGSFSTLEIQRTEQGDSAMYLCASSFPLRVEQYFGPGTRLTVT.